What follows describes a single T cell receptor (beta chain). This specimen belongs to a study of technical replicates of blood from a handful of donors. Only in-frame clones appear in the TCRdb table, and some are missing; sequencing was by immunoSEQ multiplex PCR. The sample has approximately 84,000 clones, 95% to 98% seen once; the top ten hold approximately 0.15%. Germline V gene lookup returns CDR1 SGHRS and CDR2 YFSETQ. The V gene lost 4 bases and the J gene lost 3 bases, with 11 bases spanning the gap. The CDR3 spans 14 residues. The J gene is TRBJ2-1, the V gene TRBV5-1; perhaps TRBD2 as D (5 bases). Sequencing input: T cells isolated from PBMCs. This TCR was sampled from a human donor in good health. The CDR3, as DNA: TGCGCCAGCAGCCTCCTAGCAAACTACAATGAGCAGTTCTTC. Amino acids: CASSLLANYNEQFF.